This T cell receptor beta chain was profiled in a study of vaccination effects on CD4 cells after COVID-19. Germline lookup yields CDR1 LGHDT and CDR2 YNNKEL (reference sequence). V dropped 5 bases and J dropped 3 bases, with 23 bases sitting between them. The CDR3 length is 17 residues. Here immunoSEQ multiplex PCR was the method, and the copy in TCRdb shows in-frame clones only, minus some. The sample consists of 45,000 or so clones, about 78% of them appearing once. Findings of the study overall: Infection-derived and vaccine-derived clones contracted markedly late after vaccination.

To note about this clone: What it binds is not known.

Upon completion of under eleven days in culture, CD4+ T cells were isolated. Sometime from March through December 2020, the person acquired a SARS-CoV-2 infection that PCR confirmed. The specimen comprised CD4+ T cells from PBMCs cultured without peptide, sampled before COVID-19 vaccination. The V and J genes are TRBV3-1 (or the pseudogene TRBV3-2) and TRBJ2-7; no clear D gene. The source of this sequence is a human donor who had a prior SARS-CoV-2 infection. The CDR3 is CASSGFHGPLLGYEQYF. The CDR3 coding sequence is TGTGCCAGCAGCGGTTTCCATGGGCCCCTCTTGGGCTACGAGCAGTACTTC.